This T cell receptor (beta chain) is drawn from a study of regulatory T cells in long-lasting Graves disease. Sample time point: persistent/refractory GD, antithyroid drugs over 5 years with positive TRAb. Extracted RNA from PBMCs served as the source of the TCR library. J was trimmed by 5 bases and V by 4 bases; bases with no gene match: 3. The germline V gene has CDR1 ENHRY and CDR2 SYGVKD. The CDR3 totals 14 residues. HTBI primers from iRepertoire and Arm-PCR of CDR3 regions yielded the TCR beta libraries. TCRdb recomputed calls from the multiplex PCR reads with MiXCR, one row per CDR3 protein. The sample shows some 280,000 distinct CDR3 sequences, 20% to 25% of them seen only once. Study-level points and caveats: TRBV28 was favored in persistent disease, as were TRBJ1-2 and TRBJ2-5.

This clonotype was counted at least ten times. Its target is not known. Sequenced material: peripheral blood mononuclear cells (PBMCs), taken when the disease was refractory, from a patient treated with antithyroid drugs. This clonotype originated in a female donor with Graves disease. This chain connects TRBV10-3 to TRBJ2-5; 11 positions agree with TRBD1. DNA of the CDR3: TGTGCCATCAGTGTGGACAGGGGGCGCGAGACCCAGTACTTC. Translation: CAISVDRGRETQYF.